This T cell receptor (beta chain) was obtained from a study of T cell responses to AZD1222 COVID-19 vaccine. Study-level findings and limits: Nearly half of spike-specific TCRs reportedly target variant regions that are unmutated in the B.1.351 and B.1.1.7 variants. Donors were chiefly white British, with a greater number of females, and clonal diversity was perhaps underestimated.

Of note for this clone: Its antigen remains unidentified.

TCRdb's table, derived via immunoSEQ multiplex PCR, lists solely in-frame clones and lacks some. Among 90,000 to 140,000 clones, roughly 82% were seen once, and the ten largest hold less than 6%. Sequenced material: peripheral blood, taken on day 0 of AZD1222 vaccination. The TCR originated in an adult in good health.

The CDR3 DNA follows: TGTGCCAGCAGCCAAGGAAGGACCCTAAGGGACACTGAAGCTTTCTTT. Residues: CASSQGRTLRDTEAFF. The rearrangement uses TRBV7-6 and TRBJ1-1; D is unclear. The V gene lost 5 bases and the J gene lost 3 bases, with 19 bases spanning the gap. CDR3 length: 16 amino acids. Per germline, CDR1 SGHVS and CDR2 FNYEAQ.